The 9 T cell receptor beta chains reported below all come from one sample, sequenced in a study of identical twins' blood T cells. MiXCR was run by TCRdb on the 5' RACE reads, yielding one entry per CDR3 protein. The data show 300,000 to 450,000 distinct CDR3 sequences, roughly 28% seen once. The sequenced material came from PBMCs. The receptors come from a woman aged 18-55 years in good health.

The chain carries TRBV14 and TRBJ1-4; no firm D call. V lost 5 bases, J lost 8 bases, and 9 bases lay in between. The CDR3 is 12 amino acids. Germline V gene lookup returns CDR1 SGHDN and CDR2 FVKESK. The CDR3 is CASSWLGEKLFF. The CDR3 DNA reads TGTGCCAGCAGCTGGTTGGGAGAAAAACTGTTTTTT.

The genes are TRBV10-3 and TRBJ1-5; 8 bases align to TRBD1. The CDR3 spans 18 residues. Per the germline V gene, CDR1 is ENHRY and CDR2 is SYGVKD. Trimming took 2 bases from V and 4 from J; bases not matched to a gene: 13. CDR3 DNA: TGTGCCATCAGTGAGCACCGAATTCCAACAGGGGGGAATCAGCCCCAGCATTTT. Amino acids: CAISEHRIPTGGNQPQHF.

This clonotype occurred many times. The rearrangement uses TRBV6-2 or TRBV6-3 and TRBJ2-7; a possible D gene is TRBD1 (5 bases). Trimming cost V 2 bases and J 2 bases, with 7 bases left between them. The CDR3 consists of 13 residues. Germline V gives CDR1 MNHEY, CDR2 SVGEGT. In nucleotides, the CDR3 is TGTGCCAGCAGTTACGACAGAACCTACGAGCAGTACTTC. Protein product: CASSYDRTYEQYF.

The J gene is TRBJ1-1, the V gene TRBV6-1; no clear D. Trimming removed 1 base at V and 1 base at J, with 10 bases between. CDR1 and CDR2 (germline): MNHNS, SASEGT. The CDR3 is 15 amino acids. The CDR3 DNA sequence: TGTGCCAGCAGTGAAGGGAGGGCTACGAACACTGAAGCTTTCTTT. Amino acid sequence: CASSEGRATNTEAFF.

The chain recombines TRBV19 with TRBJ2-2; 11 bases agree with TRBD1. V dropped 5 bases and J dropped 7; count of bases not matched to a gene: 6. The CDR3 is 15 residues long. The germline V gene encodes CDR1 LNHDA and CDR2 SQIVND (reference sequence). CDR3 amino acids: CASSVGQGAGGELFF. CDR3 nucleotides: TGTGCCAGTAGTGTCGGACAGGGGGCTGGCGGGGAGCTGTTTTTT. Variable domain in full (rest from reference TRBV19 and TRBJ2-2): DGGITQSPKYLFRKEGQNVTLSCEQNLNHDAMYWYRQDPGQGLRLIYYSQIVNDFQKGDIAEGYSVSREKKESFPLTVTSAQKNPTAFYLCASSVGQGAGGELFFGEGSRLTVL.

The table lists this clonotype with many counts. The chain joins TRBV29-1 to TRBJ1-1, with D possibly matching TRBD1 (6 bases). The germline gives CDR1 SQVTM, CDR2 ANQGSEA. The V gene lost 5 bases and the J gene lost 3 bases, with 19 bases spanning the gap. CDR3 length: 15 amino acids. For the CDR3, the DNA is TGCAGCGTTCGGCAGGGAGCAGGGGTGGACACTGAAGCTTTCTTT. Protein product: CSVRQGAGVDTEAFF.

The chain combines TRBV7-2 with TRBJ1-4; no firm D call. The CDR3 length is 14 residues. CDR1 SGHTA and CDR2 FQGNSA come from the germline V gene. The ends were cut back, 9 bases at V and 4 bases at J, with 15 bases in the middle. CDR3 sequence: CASSPTRNNEKLFF. The DNA of the CDR3 is TGTGCCAGTAGCCCTACGCGGAATAATGAAAAACTGTTTTTT.

The chain is built from TRBV5-4 and TRBJ1-3; no definite D call. V was cut by 9 bases and J by 3 bases, with 13 bases left in between. The CDR3 contains 13 residues. Germline V gene sequence: CDR1 SGHNT, CDR2 YYREEE (reference sequence). The CDR3 is CANSWAFGNTIYF. In nucleotides, the CDR3 is TGTGCCAACAGTTGGGCCTTTGGAAACACCATATATTTT.

This clonotype was seen only a few times. The chain joins TRBV20-1 to TRBJ1-2; D is unresolved. This CDR3 has 15 residues. The ends were cut back, 0 bases at V and 4 bases at J, with 15 bases in the middle. Looked up from germline, CDR1 is DFQATT and CDR2 is SNEGSKA (reference sequence). CDR3 protein: CSARDVPGNAYGYTF. Written as DNA, the CDR3 is TGCAGTGCTAGAGATGTCCCGGGAAACGCCTATGGCTACACCTTC.